The 10 T cell receptor beta chains below were found in one sample sequenced in a study of vaccination and CD4 T cells after COVID-19. Researchers used the Oncomine TCR Beta short-read assay to sequence DNA from cultured CD4+ T cells. TCRdb reanalysed the PCR reads using MiXCR and keeps one entry per CDR3 protein. The sample consists of approximately 15,000 distinct CDR3 sequences, roughly 60% of them appearing once. Treatment indicated: approximately nine-day PBMC culture with coronavirus spike peptide pools or control peptides (ViraFEST assay). Their antigen targets remain unknown. Sequencing was performed on CD4+ T cells from blood, cultured in vitro. Receptors were obtained from a human donor who had recovered from COVID-19.

This clonotype was observed a handful of times. This chain uses TRBV27 with TRBJ2-2; TRBD1 matches 9 bases. This CDR3 is built from 15 residues. The germline V gene encodes CDR1 MNHEY and CDR2 SMNVEV (reference sequence). The ends lost 5 bases at V and 4 bases at J; junction bases unmatched: 5. The CDR3 DNA reads TGTGCCAGCAGTGCACAGGGACAGGGCACCGGGGAGCTGTTTTTT. This sequence encodes CASSAQGQGTGELFF.

This clonotype occurred a few times. The CDR3 region is CASSEMGYYGYTF. The CDR3 bases are TGTGCCAGCAGTGAAATGGGTTACTATGGCTACACCTTC. The chain carries TRBV6-1 and TRBJ1-2; no reliable D call. V was trimmed by 2 bases and J by 3 bases, leaving 7 bases between them. Germline V CDR1 and CDR2: MNHNS, SASEGT. This CDR3 spans 13 amino acids.

The DNA for the CDR3 is TGTGCCAGCAGCTACGGACGGCGCAATCAGCCCCAGCATTTT. Amino acid sequence: CASSYGRRNQPQHF. The J gene is TRBJ1-5, the V gene TRBV7-8; D gene uncertain. CDR1 SGHVS and CDR2 FQNEAQ come from the germline V gene. This CDR3 is 14 amino acids long. With 4 bases removed from V and 2 bases from J, the gap between germline ends came to 9 bases.

V and J are TRBV7-7 and TRBJ2-2; D unresolved. The CDR3 runs to 15 residues. The germline V gene has CDR1 SSHAT and CDR2 FNYEAQ (reference sequence). The CDR3 here is CASSSGVVDTGELFF. Here the CDR3 DNA reads TGTGCTAGCTCGAGTGGGGTCGTCGACACCGGGGAGCTGTTTTTT.

The chain recombines TRBV5-8 with TRBJ1-5, with 9 nucleotides matching TRBD1. CDR1 and CDR2 from the germline V gene are SGHTS and YDEGEE. The CDR3 is 15 amino acids. Trimming cost V 4 bases and J 6 bases; bases outside gene matches: 8. In DNA, the CDR3 is TGTGCCAGCAGCGCTGGGACAGGGAGAACTCAGCCCCAGCATTTT. Amino acid sequence: CASSAGTGRTQPQHF.

This chain uses TRBV20-1 with TRBJ2-5; 14 bases are a match to TRBD2. The V gene end was trimmed by 5 bases and the J gene end by 5 bases; junction bases not matched to a gene: 4. Germline V gene data show CDR1 as DFQATT and CDR2 as SNEGSKA (reference sequence). This CDR3 contains 14 residues. The CDR3 loop is CSAPGLAGVETQYF. The CDR3 nucleotides read TGCAGTGCTCCGGGACTAGCGGGAGTGGAGACCCAGTACTTC.

V is TRBV20-1 and J is TRBJ1-6; D is unresolved. In germline, CDR1 is DFQATT, CDR2 SNEGSKA (reference sequence). There are 12 residues in the CDR3. Trimming pared 6 bases from V and 8 bases from J, leaving 11 bases between. This CDR3 is CSARRGDSPLHF. CDR3 nucleotides: TGCAGTGCAAGACGGGGAGATTCACCCCTCCACTTT.

This clonotype was observed a handful of times. The chain has TRBV11-2 and TRBJ2-1, with D perhaps given as TRBD1 or TRBD2 (5 bases each). The length of the CDR3 is 14 residues. Germline CDR1 is SGHAT and CDR2 is FQNNGV. V was shortened by 1 base and J by 1 base, with 5 bases between the two germline ends. This CDR3 is CASSLGGSYNEQFF. The CDR3 bases are TGTGCCAGCAGCTTAGGGGGGTCCTACAATGAGCAGTTCTTC.

The chain employs TRBV24-1 and TRBJ2-3; 7 bases map to TRBD1. The CDR3 spans 16 residues. With 4 bases clipped from V and 0 bases from J, the junction kept 6 bases outside the gene matches. Germline V CDR1 and CDR2: KGHDR, SFDVKD. The CDR3 protein is CATSERGQGSTDTQYF. Here the CDR3 DNA reads TGTGCCACCAGTGAAAGGGGGCAGGGGAGCACAGATACGCAGTATTTT.

Details on this clonotype: At one end the junction does not follow the germline gene, possibly because of a read error. The J gene is TRBJ1-1, the V gene TRBV24-1; D is unresolved. The CDR3 extends over 13 amino acids. Germline assignment: CDR1 KGHDR and CDR2 SFDVKD. The CDR3 nucleotides are TGTGCCGCCAGGAAGAGCGATCACACTGAAGCTTTCTTT. Protein product: CAARKSDHTEAFF.